This TCR beta chain was sequenced for a study of tumor-infiltrating lymphocytes in glioblastoma multiforme. Study-wide results and limits: TCR plus mutation findings rest on a single glioblastoma patient. Clone frequencies may be distorted by unequal TCR transcripts per cell.

The V and J ends lost 1 base and 1 base respectively, with 22 bases between them. Germline V CDR1 and CDR2: DFQATT, SNEGSKA (reference sequence). The CDR3 runs to 18 residues. By share, this clonotype counts as medium-sized. Its antigen is unknown. TCR beta libraries were built from RNA through three nested multiplex PCR rounds using modified ARM-PCR. TCRB-specific cDNA synthesis used 0.45 to 0.5 ug of total RNA. These TCRB libraries lack any described unique molecular identifiers. One entry per CDR3 protein results from TCRdb running MiXCR on the multiplex PCR reads. The data contain 13,000 or so distinct CDR3 sequences, approximately 68% of them singletons.

The sequenced sample was brain tumor tissue. The chain has TRBV20-1 and TRBJ1-2; perhaps TRBD1 as D (5 bases). This clonotype was sampled from a male donor with glioblastoma. In DNA, the CDR3 is TGCAGTGCTAGAGTAGGGGTAGAAGGGGCAAATTTTAACTATGGCTACACCTTC. Its protein is CSARVGVEGANFNYGYTF.